Listed below are T cell receptor beta chains from one sample, sequenced in a study of regulatory T cells in long-lasting Graves disease. TCRdb independently ran MiXCR on the multiplex PCR reads; one entry per CDR3 protein. This table has 520,000 or so distinct CDR3 sequences, about 12% appearing once. These same data were also listed under a study on T cells in Graves' hyperthyroidism and ophthalmopathy.

The starting material was peripheral blood mononuclear cells (PBMCs), obtained at new diagnosis, from a patient treated with antithyroid drugs. The receptors come from a woman aged 30 to 39 with Graves disease. CDR3s include the opening cysteine and the closing phenylalanine or tryptophan. A D gene is named only where the DNA matches it firmly. Clone size appears in some rows only: once, few, many, or a class for an expanded clone.

j_call v_call clone_size d_call cdr3_nt cdr3_aa
TRBJ2-1 TRBV24-1 many - TGTGCCACCAGTGATTTCGGGCTAGGCGACAATGAGCAGTTCTTC CATSDFGLGDNEQFF
TRBJ2-1 TRBV19 few - TGTGCCAGTAGTGAGAACTACAATGAGCAGTTCTTC CASSENYNEQFF
TRBJ2-4 TRBV7-6 few - TGTGCCAGCAGCTTGGTGGAGGGGGACATTCAGTACTTC CASSLVEGDIQYF
TRBJ1-2 TRBV6-2/TRBV6-3 - - TGTGCCAGCAGTTTCGGACTGCTCCTCTTCCTCTATGGCTACACCTTC CASSFGLLLFLYGYTF
TRBJ1-1 TRBV29-1 - - TGCAGCGTTGTGTCCACAGTGAACACTGAAGCTTTCTTT CSVVSTVNTEAFF
TRBJ2-1 TRBV4-2 many TRBD2 TGTGCCAGCAGGCCCACCGGGACTAGCATCGGTGAGCAGTTCTTC CASRPTGTSIGEQFF
TRBJ2-7 TRBV27 many - TGTGCCAGCAGTTTATCAGGGAAGAAGATCTACGAGCAGTACTTC CASSLSGKKIYEQYF
TRBJ1-2 TRBV28 many - TGTGCCAGCAGCCTACTACAGGGTGGCTACACCTTC CASSLLQGGYTF
TRBJ2-4 TRBV2 many - TGTGCCAGCAGTCGGGGGCCCTTCTCGGGCAAAAACATTCAGTACTTC CASSRGPFSGKNIQYF
TRBJ2-7 TRBV11-2 many TRBD1 TGTGCCAGCAGCTTAGTTCTGTATTTGGCAGGGGGCATCTACGAGCAGTACTTC CASSLVLYLAGGIYEQYF
TRBJ2-7 TRBV19 few TRBD2 TGTGCCAGTAGTATAGATGCTAGCGGGGCCTACGAGCAGTACTTC CASSIDASGAYEQYF
TRBJ2-5 TRBV12-5 - - TGTGCTAGTGGGAACTCCGGGACTCGTGGGACCCAGTACTTC CASGNSGTRGTQYF
TRBJ2-6 TRBV6-1 many - TGTGCCAGCCGGGGGCTAGAACGCCTAATTATCTCTGGGGCCAACGTCCTGACTTTC CASRGLERLIISGANVLTF
TRBJ1-1 TRBV9 many TRBD1 TGTGCCAGCAGCGTAGGAGAAGGGGGCCCTGAAGCTTTCTTT CASSVGEGGPEAFF
TRBJ2-7 TRBV7-8 few TRBD1 TGTGCCAGCAGCATTTCGGGACAGGGGAACCACGAGCAGTACTTC CASSISGQGNHEQYF
TRBJ2-7 TRBV14 - - TGTGCCAGCAGCCAAGAGATTTGGGTTGAGACAGCCCCTAGGGAGCAGTACTTC CASSQEIWVETAPREQYF
TRBJ1-2 TRBV7-3 few - TGTGCCAGCAGCAGCAGCGCCGGCTATGGCTACACCTTC CASSSSAGYGYTF
TRBJ2-5 TRBV28 - - TGTGCCAGCAACGTCGATGAGACCCAGTGCTTC CASNVDETQCF
TRBJ2-1 TRBV5-6 few TRBD2 TGTGCCAGCAGCTCGATACCGGGTTGGGGGACTAGCGGTTACAATGAGCAGTTCTTC CASSSIPGWGTSGYNEQFF
TRBJ2-7 TRBV19 - - TGTGCCAGCAGTTTGAATAAGATCGGCGAGCAGTACTTC CASSLNKIGEQYF
TRBJ2-5 TRBV12-3/TRBV12-4 many - TGTGCCAGCAGTTCCCCCACCGGGCTCCAAGAGACCCAGTACTTC CASSSPTGLQETQYF
TRBJ2-1 TRBV11-1 - TRBD2 TGTGCCAGCAGCCCAGGGACTAGCGGTCCCTATCGGGACAATGAGCAGTTCTTC CASSPGTSGPYRDNEQFF
TRBJ2-6 TRBV20-1 few - TGCAGTGCGCCTGACAGGCGCTCTGGGGCCAACGTCCTGACTTTC CSAPDRRSGANVLTF
TRBJ2-7 TRBV18 few TRBD1 TGTGCCAGCTCACCACCTGAACAGGGGGCGCACGAGCAGTACTTC CASSPPEQGAHEQYF
TRBJ2-1 TRBV2 many TRBD2 TGTGCCAGCATCCCAGCGGGACGTGAGCAGTTCTTC CASIPAGREQFF
TRBJ2-1 TRBV20-1 - - TGCAGTGCTAGGGTTCACTCTCCAGGGGGGAAAAGCAATGAGCAGTTCTTC CSARVHSPGGKSNEQFF
TRBJ2-7 TRBV7-8 many - TGTGCCAGCAGCTTGGAAACAGGACCCTACGAGCAGTACTTC CASSLETGPYEQYF
TRBJ2-5 TRBV6-1 many - TGTGCCAGCAGTGAAGCGCGCTCGGGGACTCGAGAGACCCAGTACTTC CASSEARSGTRETQYF
TRBJ2-1 TRBV3-1 many TRBD2 TGTGCCAGCAGCCAAGTGCGGGGGGAAGAGATCTTC CASSQVRGEEIF
TRBJ2-1 TRBV24-1 many TRBD2 TGTGCCACCAGTGACACCGGTAGCGGGGATGGAAATGAGCAGTTCTTC CATSDTGSGDGNEQFF
TRBJ2-1 TRBV9 many - TGTGCCAGCAGCGTAGGACAGTACAATGAGCAGTTCTTC CASSVGQYNEQFF
TRBJ1-1 TRBV27 many TRBD1 TGTGCCAGCAGTTTAAGGACAGGGGGGGGAACCACCGAAGCTTTCTTT CASSLRTGGGTTEAFF
TRBJ1-2 TRBV6-1 many - TGTGCCAGCAGTCAGGGACTGGGAGGGGCCTATGGCTACACCTTC CASSQGLGGAYGYTF
TRBJ1-4 TRBV11-3 many - TGTGCCAGCAGCTTTACAGGGTACGGAAAACTGTTTTTT CASSFTGYGKLFF
TRBJ2-1 TRBV27 many - TGTGCCAGCGCCGGGGTTCCCAGGCCAAATGAGCAGTTCTTC CASAGVPRPNEQFF
TRBJ1-4 TRBV30 many - TGTGCCTGGCAGACAACTAATGAAAAACTGTTTTTT CAWQTTNEKLFF
TRBJ2-1 TRBV11-2 many TRBD1 TGTGCCAGCATCAAGACCTTCAGACAGGGAAGAAATGAGCAGTTCTTC CASIKTFRQGRNEQFF
TRBJ2-7 TRBV3-1 many TRBD2 TGTACCAGCAGCCAGGAGGGACTAGCTGGTAACTACGAGCAGTACTTC CTSSQEGLAGNYEQYF
TRBJ2-7 TRBV11-2 - TRBD2 TGTGCCAGCAGCTACTCTCCCGGGACTAGCGGGATCTACGAGCAGTACTTC CASSYSPGTSGIYEQYF
TRBJ2-6 TRBV27 many - TGTGCCAGCAGTCCTAACTCTGGGGCCAACGTCCTGACTTTC CASSPNSGANVLTF
TRBJ1-2 TRBV27 many - TGTGCCAGCAGTCCCGGACGGAGAACCTATGGCTACACCTTC CASSPGRRTYGYTF
TRBJ2-1 TRBV5-1 many TRBD1 TGCGCCAGCAGCGGGACAGGGGAGGTGCAGTTCTTC CASSGTGEVQFF
TRBJ1-2 TRBV11-2 many TRBD1 TGTGCCAGCAGCTCCCGAACTCGACAGGGCCCCTATGGCTACACCTTC CASSSRTRQGPYGYTF
TRBJ2-1 TRBV19 - - TGTGCCAGTAGTATGGTGGCTAGCGCTTACAATGAGCAGTTCTTC CASSMVASAYNEQFF
TRBJ2-7 TRBV27 many - TGTGCCAGCCGGCGCTCGGGGGACGGCTACGAGCAGTACTTC CASRRSGDGYEQYF
TRBJ1-2 TRBV28 many TRBD1 TGTGCCAGCAGTCCCAACGACAGGGGAGGCTACACCTTC CASSPNDRGGYTF
TRBJ1-1 TRBV2 many - TGTGCCAGCAGAGGGGGTACCTTTCCTCAGAACACTGAAGCTTTCTTT CASRGGTFPQNTEAFF
TRBJ2-5 TRBV12-3/TRBV12-4 many TRBD1 TGTGCCAGCAGTCAACCGGGACAGGGGCCTCAAGAGACCCAGTACTTC CASSQPGQGPQETQYF
TRBJ1-1 TRBV28 many - TGTGCCAGCAGTGAAAGAGGGGAGACTGAAGCTTTCTTT CASSERGETEAFF
TRBJ2-3 TRBV18 many TRBD2 TGTGCCAGCTCACCACTAAGCGGGACTAGCACAGATACGCAGTATTTT CASSPLSGTSTDTQYF
TRBJ2-4 TRBV15 - TRBD2 TGTGCCACCAGCAGACCCCAGGGACTAGCGGGAGGGATAGCCAAAAACATTCAGTACTTC CATSRPQGLAGGIAKNIQYF
TRBJ1-5 TRBV28 many TRBD1 TGTGCCAGCAATCAAGGGGGCAGCCTCAATCAGCCCCAGCATTTT CASNQGGSLNQPQHF
TRBJ2-5 TRBV27 - - TGTGCCAGCAGTTCTCTACGCCAAGAGACCCAGTACTTC CASSSLRQETQYF
TRBJ1-1 TRBV24-1 many - TGTGCCACCAGTTTCGGTGCGGGAGGAGACACTGAAGCTTTCTTT CATSFGAGGDTEAFF
TRBJ1-1 TRBV10-3 many - TGTGCCATCAGTGAGACGGGACAAGGGGCCCGGTTT CAISETGQGARF
TRBJ1-1 TRBV10-3 - - TGTGCCATCAAGGGGGACTCCCTGGGGAGCACTGAAGCTTTCTTT CAIKGDSLGSTEAFF
TRBJ1-6 TRBV11-2 many - TGTGCCAGCAGCCCGCGGCGTTCATATTCACCCCTCCACTTT CASSPRRSYSPLHF
TRBJ1-5 TRBV6-1 many - TGTGCCAGCAGTGAAGCGCCCGTGAGCGCGGGTTGGCAGCCCCAGCATTTT CASSEAPVSAGWQPQHF
TRBJ1-2 TRBV29-1 many - TGCAGCGTTGCCGGGGGCGCTGACTATGGCTACACCTTC CSVAGGADYGYTF
TRBJ2-3 TRBV27 few - TGTGCCAGCGCCCTAATAGGAGACACAGATACGCAGTATTTT CASALIGDTDTQYF